This T cell receptor beta chain was sequenced during a study of patients and donors after allogeneic stem cell transplantation. One entry per CDR3 protein, called by TCRdb with MiXCR from the RT-PCR reads. The repertoire has about a million distinct CDR3 sequences, roughly 18% of them found once; the top ten carry around 6%. This clonotype came up many times. A junction boundary mismatches the germline segment, possibly from a read error. The CDR3 length is 15 residues. The chain links TRBV12-3 or TRBV12-4 to TRBJ1-5; perhaps TRBD1 as D (5 bases). The TCR sequence derives from a human donor who was either an allogeneic HSCT recipient or a stem cell or donor lymphocyte infusion donor (not recorded which). It is not recorded whose cells these are; they may come from a transplant donor. The sample was blood, either unsorted or a sorted T cell fraction (not recorded which). The CDR3: CASSLGGVGNQPQHF. The CDR3 DNA reads TGCGCCAGCAGCTTGGGAGGGGTTGGCAATCAGCCCCAGCATTTT.